Following are 8 T cell receptor beta chains from one sample sequenced in a study of pediatric ulcerative colitis. TCRdb keeps only in-frame clones here, not all; method: immunoSEQ multiplex PCR. The sample carries some 60,000 clones, 70% to 85% recorded once. Sequenced material: blood. The receptors were sampled from a boy between 5 and 17 years old with moderate ulcerative colitis.

The rearrangement uses TRBV30 and TRBJ2-7, with 8 bases aligning to TRBD2. Germline V gives CDR1 GTSNPN, CDR2 SVGIG (reference sequence). V was pared by 1 base and J by 2 bases, with 7 bases of the junction left unmatched. This CDR3 has 15 amino acids. Here the CDR3 reads CAWSGSGRAPYEQYF. The CDR3 DNA follows: TGTGCCTGGAGTGGGTCCGGGAGGGCCCCCTACGAGCAGTACTTC.

The DNA for the CDR3 is TGTGCCAGCAGCTTAGCGAGACACTTGAACACTGAAGCTTTCTTT. Translating gives CASSLARHLNTEAFF. The gene calls are TRBV11-2 and TRBJ1-1; D remains unclear. Trimming stripped 1 base from V and 0 bases from J, with 9 bases between. Germline CDR1 SGHAT, CDR2 FQNNGV. This CDR3 contains 15 residues.

J is TRBJ2-1 and V is TRBV4-1; perhaps TRBD2 as D (7 bases). CDR1 is MGHRA, CDR2 YSYEKL, per germline. This CDR3 spans 16 amino acids. The V and J ends lost 6 bases and 4 bases respectively, with 19 bases between them. The CDR3, as DNA: TGCGCCAGCAGTCGGCCCGGGGGCGGGGGTTACAATGAGCAGTTCTTC. Amino acids: CASSRPGGGGYNEQFF.

The count of this clone is one. DNA of the CDR3: TGCGCCAGCAGTCAGAGGGGCTCTGGGGCCAACGTCCTGACTTTC. The encoded protein is CASSQRGSGANVLTF. The genes are TRBV23-1 and TRBJ2-6; D assignment may be TRBD1 or TRBD2 (5 bases each). TRBV23-1 carries the ORF label, with uncertain function. V lost 3 bases, J lost 0 bases, and 6 bases lay in between. There are 15 residues in the CDR3.

This chain uses TRBV9 with TRBJ1-1; D may be TRBD1 (6 bases). The ends were cut back, 3 bases at V and 2 bases at J, with 11 bases in the middle. Germline V gene data show CDR1 as SGDLS and CDR2 as YYNGEE. The CDR3 has 14 amino acids. CDR3 nucleotide sequence: TGTGCCAGCAGCGGGATACAGGGAAACACTGAAGCTTTCTTT. Translation gives CASSGIQGNTEAFF.

The DNA for the CDR3 is TGTGCCAGCTCCCTAATATCTAGCGGGAGTGGGTACGAGCAGTACTTC. Amino acid sequence: CASSLISSGSGYEQYF. The chain links TRBV18 to TRBJ2-7; 10 nucleotides align to TRBD2. The CDR3 has 16 residues. Per the germline V gene, CDR1 is KGHSH and CDR2 is LQKENI. V lost 6 bases, J lost 4 bases, and 12 bases stayed unmatched. Complete variable domain (other parts from reference TRBV18 and TRBJ2-7): NAGVMQNPRHLVRRRGQEARLRCSPMKGHSHVYWYRQLPEEGLKFMVYLQKENIIDESGMPKERFSAEFPKEGPSILRIQQVVRGDSAAYFCASSLISSGSGYEQYFGPGTRLTVT.

The chain is built from TRBV4-1 and TRBJ1-4; D not certain. The CDR3 covers 16 residues. The germline V gene has CDR1 MGHRA and CDR2 YSYEKL. V lost 4 bases, J lost 1 base, and 13 bases lay in between. The CDR3 loop is CASSREPVGTNEKLFF. Here the CDR3 DNA reads TGCGCCAGCAGCCGCGAGCCCGTGGGAACTAATGAAAAACTGTTTTTT.

V is TRBV5-1 and J is TRBJ1-6, with 10 positions matching TRBD1. The germline CDR1 and CDR2 sequences are SGHRS and YFSETQ. The V gene end was trimmed by 4 bases and the J gene end by 6 bases; junction bases not matched to a gene: 10. CDR3 length: 17 amino acids. The DNA of the CDR3 is TGCGCCAGCAGCGCACTACAACGACAGGGGGCTAATTCACCCCTCCACTTT. Its translation: CASSALQRQGANSPLHF.